The sequence of this T cell receptor (beta chain) was determined in a study of T cell repertoires in cytomegalovirus infection. Turning to the study itself: CMV infection together with matching HLA type was indicated by public TCR beta signatures. Study results and limitations: Accumulated public TCR beta family frequency recognized individuals carrying CMV together with the relevant HLA. The study found HLA-C-restricted CMV-specific TCR beta clonotypes dominating the ex vivo response.

Via MiXCR, TCRdb re-called the reads, giving one row per CDR3 protein. The sample carries 200,000 to 300,000 distinct CDR3 sequences, 12% to 15% recorded once. CDR1 is SNHLY, CDR2 FYNNEI, per germline. V lost 4 bases, J lost 9 bases, and 27 bases lay in between. This CDR3 region has 17 residues. Turning to this clonotype: Its specificity is unknown.

This rearrangement joins TRBV2 to TRBJ1-1; TRBD1 is a possible D gene (6 bases). This TCR came from a human donor in good health (CMV status not recorded). Some clones in this sample may be carry-over from other donors' samples. The sample was PBMCs. CDR3 sequence reads: CASSVGGPATVRNQAFF. The CDR3 DNA sequence: TGTGCCAGCAGTGTAGGGGGGCCGGCGACAGTCAGGAACCAAGCTTTCTTT.